What follows are 20 T cell receptor beta chains derived from one specimen sequenced in a study of memory B cells and T cells in multiple sclerosis. These receptors lack a known antigen. Profiling relied on immunoSEQ multiplex PCR, and the TCRdb table lists in-frame clones only, not all of them. The table shows roughly 45,000 clones, with over 75% occurring only once. After stimulus-free culture, autoproliferating CFSE-dim and non-proliferating CFSE-high T cells were sequenced separately. Cultures began with about 45 million CFSE-labeled PBMCs, unstimulated for 7 to 8 days, with replicate wells pooled. The sequenced sample consisted of PBMCs from blood kept in culture. The receptors shown here come from a human donor with multiple sclerosis.

The rearrangement joins TRBV19 to TRBJ1-4; D gene unclear. Germline lookup yields CDR1 LNHDA and CDR2 SQIVND (reference sequence). The CDR3 consists of 14 residues. V lost 7 bases and J 3 bases, leaving 12 bases between the germline ends. The CDR3 region is CASMSLSPNEKLFF. CDR3 in DNA: TGTGCCAGTATGAGCCTTAGCCCTAATGAAAAACTGTTTTTT.

The chain uses TRBV4-1 and TRBJ2-7, with a possible D match to TRBD1 (5 bases). Germline CDR1 and CDR2: MGHRA and YSYEKL. CDR3 length: 14 amino acids. Trimming took 1 base from V and 2 from J, leaving 9 bases between them. CDR3 protein: CASSQAQGPYEQYF. DNA of the CDR3: TGCGCCAGCAGCCAAGCGCAGGGCCCCTACGAGCAGTACTTC.

This chain uses TRBV9 with TRBJ2-6; weak D call: TRBD2 (5 bases). CDR3 length: 15 residues. Between the trimmed V and J ends, which lost 6 bases and 2 bases, there was a span of 12 bases. Germline values: CDR1 SGDLS, CDR2 YYNGEE. DNA of the CDR3: TGTGCCAGCACTAAAGGAGGACCTGGGGCCAACGTCCTGACTTTC. Protein product: CASTKGGPGANVLTF.

The chain employs TRBV19 and TRBJ1-2; no definite D call. CDR3 length: 13 residues. Germline values: CDR1 LNHDA, CDR2 SQIVND (reference sequence). Trimming took off 2 bases at V and 5 bases at J, with 9 bases between the two ends. In nucleotides, the CDR3 is TGTGCCAGTAGTATATCTCCGGGATATGGCTACACCTTC. Encoded protein: CASSISPGYGYTF.

The genes are TRBV7-2 and TRBJ2-5; D is perhaps TRBD1 (5 bases). CDR1 and CDR2 from the germline V gene are SGHTA and FQGNSA. CDR3 length: 15 amino acids. V gave up 1 base and J gave up 5 bases, with 14 bases separating them. In DNA, the CDR3 is TGTGCCAGCAGCTTAGTGGTAGGGGCATGGGAGACCCAGTACTTC. Translated, it gives CASSLVVGAWETQYF.

CDR3: CASSVAVGFEQYF. The CDR3 DNA reads TGTGCCAGCAGCGTAGCGGTAGGGTTCGAGCAGTACTTC. This rearrangement joins TRBV9 to TRBJ2-7; unclear D gene. V gave up 0 bases and J gave up 6 bases, with 10 bases separating them. This CDR3 contains 13 residues. Germline assignment: CDR1 SGDLS and CDR2 YYNGEE.

V and J are TRBV6-4 and TRBJ1-6, with 11 positions matching TRBD1. The CDR3 totals 21 residues. After removal of 0 bases from V and 1 base from J, the junction contained 11 bases not matched to a gene. CDR1 is MRHNA and CDR2 is SNTAGT in the germline V gene. The CDR3 loop is CASSDSSGTGGGSSYNSPLHF. The DNA for the CDR3 is TGTGCCAGCAGTGACTCCTCGGGGACAGGGGGTGGGAGTTCCTATAATTCACCCCTCCACTTT.

The genes are TRBV6-5 and TRBJ2-5; D gene unclear. The J call may be incorrect, as the DNA end agrees better with TRBJ2-7. Germline lookup yields CDR1 MNHEY and CDR2 SVGAGI. CDR3 length equals 14 residues. CDR3 nucleotide sequence: TGTGCCAGCAGTAGACGTAAATCCGCCGACGAGCAGTACTTC. Protein: CASSRRKSADEQYF.

The genes are TRBV27 and TRBJ2-1; D tentatively fits TRBD1 or TRBD2 (7 bases each). Germline-derived CDR1 and CDR2 are MNHEY and SMNVEV (reference sequence). The CDR3 has 14 residues. V gave up 5 bases and J gave up 8 bases, with 16 bases separating them. As DNA, the CDR3 is TGTGCCAGCAGTCCGCCGACAGGGAGGGATGAGCAGTTCTTC. Its protein product is CASSPPTGRDEQFF.

The chain uses TRBV5-1 and TRBJ2-7; D not certain. The CDR3 contains 14 residues. V dropped 0 bases and J dropped 2 bases, with 9 bases sitting between them. From germline, CDR1 is SGHRS and CDR2 YFSETQ. The chain's CDR3 is CASSLAGTTYEQYF. The CDR3 DNA reads TGCGCCAGCAGCTTGGCCGGCACCACCTACGAGCAGTACTTC.

V usage is TRBV9 and J usage is TRBJ1-1; weak D call: TRBD1 (6 bases). CDR3 size: 15 residues. Trimming pared 3 bases from V and 5 bases from J, leaving 17 bases between. Germline assignment: CDR1 SGDLS and CDR2 YYNGEE. CDR3 protein: CASSAGWGRRTEAFF. In DNA, the CDR3 is TGTGCCAGCAGCGCCGGGTGGGGGCGAAGGACTGAAGCTTTCTTT.

The CDR3: CASSWGQGGYEQYF. CDR3 DNA sequence: TGCGCCAGCAGCTGGGGACAGGGAGGCTACGAGCAGTACTTC. The V call is TRBV5-1, the J call TRBJ2-7, with 9 bases identical to TRBD1. The ends lost 3 bases at V and 3 bases at J; junction bases unmatched: 4. Germline CDR1 and CDR2: SGHRS and YFSETQ. This CDR3 has 14 amino acids. Full variable domain (missing parts from reference TRBV5-1 and TRBJ2-7): KAGVTQTPRYLIKTRGQQVTLSCSPISGHRSVSWYQQTPGQGLQFLFEYFSETQRNKGNFPGRFSGRQFSNSRSEMNVSTLELGDSALYLCASSWGQGGYEQYFGPGTRLTVT.

The V call is TRBV11-1, the J call TRBJ1-1, with D perhaps matching TRBD1 (5 bases). Trimming removed 0 bases at V and 4 bases at J, with 15 bases between. The CDR3 totals 16 residues. Germline values: CDR1 SGHAT, CDR2 FQDESV (reference sequence). For the CDR3, the DNA is TGTGCCAGCAGCTTAGCGCTTTTGGGGGTAGGCACTGAAGCTTTCTTT. Amino acids: CASSLALLGVGTEAFF.

This sequence joins TRBV30 and TRBJ2-7; 7 nucleotides line up with TRBD1. In germline, CDR1 is GTSNPN, CDR2 SVGIG (reference sequence). The CDR3 contains 16 residues. Trimming took 0 bases from V and 7 from J; bases not matched to a gene: 15. The CDR3 DNA reads TGTGCCTGGAGTGTTACAGGTTGGGACAGCGGTGGAGAGCAGTACTTC. This sequence encodes CAWSVTGWDSGGEQYF.

This sequence joins TRBV28 and TRBJ2-1; tentative D call: TRBD1 (5 bases). Trimming stripped 1 base from V and 8 bases from J, with 12 bases between. This CDR3 region has 14 residues. CDR1 and CDR2 from the germline V gene are MDHEN and SYDVKM. CDR3 amino acids: CASSLSRVSYEQFF. The CDR3 coding sequence is TGTGCCAGCAGTTTATCCAGGGTGAGCTATGAGCAGTTCTTC.

This rearrangement joins TRBV4-3 to TRBJ2-5; no reliable D call. The CDR3 loop spans 13 amino acids. CDR1 and CDR2 (germline): LGHNA, YSLEER. The germline V and J ends were trimmed by 1 base and 5 bases, with 8 bases remaining between them. The CDR3 DNA reads TGCGCCAGCAGCCAAGTCTGGTGGGAGACCCAGTACTTC. This codes for CASSQVWWETQYF.

The V gene is TRBV5-1, the J gene TRBJ2-3; weak D call: TRBD2 (5 bases). This CDR3 comprises 15 residues. V lost 0 bases to trimming and J lost 4 bases, with 12 bases between them. Germline CDR1 and CDR2: SGHRS and YFSETQ. The CDR3 here is CASSLVGVRSDTQYF. The CDR3 bases are TGCGCCAGCAGCTTGGTCGGGGTACGGTCAGATACGCAGTATTTT.

The genes are TRBV14 and TRBJ2-3; 7 bases align to TRBD1. The V gene's germline CDR1 is SGHDN and CDR2 FVKESK. This CDR3 has 15 amino acids. J gave up 0 bases and V 4 bases, and 4 bases lay outside the gene matches. The CDR3 sequence: CASSRRQGSTDTQYF. In nucleotides, the CDR3 is TGTGCCAGCAGCCGGCGACAGGGAAGCACAGATACGCAGTATTTT. Complete variable domain (other parts from reference TRBV14 and TRBJ2-3): EAGVTQFPSHSVIEKGQTVTLRCDPISGHDNLYWYRRVMGKEIKFLLHFVKESKQDESGMPNNRFLAERTGGTYSTLKVQPAELEDSGVYFCASSRRQGSTDTQYFGPGTRLTVL.

The V and J genes are TRBV5-1 and TRBJ2-6; D not certain. V was cut by 0 bases and J by 2 bases, with 12 bases left in between. Looked up from germline, CDR1 is SGHRS and CDR2 is YFSETQ. The CDR3 extends over 17 amino acids. CDR3 in DNA: TGCGCCAGCAGCTTGGGAGTTGGGCTAGCTGGGGCCAACGTCCTGACTTTC. It codes for CASSLGVGLAGANVLTF.

This rearrangement joins TRBV9 to TRBJ2-7; no firm D call. With 3 bases removed from V and 0 bases from J, the gap between germline ends came to 10 bases. The CDR3 has 14 residues. In germline, CDR1 is SGDLS, CDR2 YYNGEE. The CDR3 region is CASSGLGSSYEQYF. CDR3 DNA: TGTGCCAGCAGCGGCCTAGGAAGCTCCTACGAGCAGTACTTC.